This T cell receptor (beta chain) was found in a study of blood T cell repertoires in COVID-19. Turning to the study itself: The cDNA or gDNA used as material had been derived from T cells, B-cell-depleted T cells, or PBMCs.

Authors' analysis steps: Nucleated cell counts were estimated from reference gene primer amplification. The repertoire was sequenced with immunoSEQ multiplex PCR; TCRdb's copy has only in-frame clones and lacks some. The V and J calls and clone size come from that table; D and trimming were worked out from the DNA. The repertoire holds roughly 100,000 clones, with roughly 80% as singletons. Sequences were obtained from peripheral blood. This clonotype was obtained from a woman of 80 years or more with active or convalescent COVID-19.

The CDR3 spells CATAQGAGYTF. The CDR3 DNA sequence: TGTGCCACAGCTCAGGGGGCTGGCTACACCTTC. This chain connects TRBV28 to TRBJ1-2, with 8 bases identical to TRBD1. Trimming cost V 10 bases and J 7 bases; bases outside gene matches: 5. Per the germline V gene, CDR1 is MDHEN and CDR2 is SYDVKM. This CDR3 has 11 amino acids.